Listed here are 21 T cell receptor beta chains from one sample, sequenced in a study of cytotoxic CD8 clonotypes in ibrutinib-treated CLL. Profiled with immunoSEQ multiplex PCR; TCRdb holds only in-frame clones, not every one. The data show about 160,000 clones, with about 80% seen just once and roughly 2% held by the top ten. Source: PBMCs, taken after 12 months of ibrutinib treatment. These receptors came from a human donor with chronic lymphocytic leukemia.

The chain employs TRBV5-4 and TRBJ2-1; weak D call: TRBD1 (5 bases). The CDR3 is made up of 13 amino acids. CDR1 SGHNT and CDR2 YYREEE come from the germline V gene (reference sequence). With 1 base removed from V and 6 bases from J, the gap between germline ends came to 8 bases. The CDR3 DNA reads TGTGCCAGCAGCTTGATTGGGGCCAATGAGCAGTTCTTC. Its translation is CASSLIGANEQFF.

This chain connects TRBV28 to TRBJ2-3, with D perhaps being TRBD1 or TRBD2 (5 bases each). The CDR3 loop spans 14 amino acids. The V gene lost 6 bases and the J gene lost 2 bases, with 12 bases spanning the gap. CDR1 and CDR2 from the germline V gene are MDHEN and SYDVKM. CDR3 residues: CASSGEGATDTQYF. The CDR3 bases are TGTGCCAGCAGCGGGGAAGGGGCCACAGATACGCAGTATTTT.

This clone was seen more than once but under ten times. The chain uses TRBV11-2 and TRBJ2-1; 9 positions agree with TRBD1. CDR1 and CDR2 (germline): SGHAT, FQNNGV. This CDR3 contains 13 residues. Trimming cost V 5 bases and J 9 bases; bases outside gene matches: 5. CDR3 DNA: TGTGCCAGCAGCCAGGACAGGGGTAGTGAGCAGTTCTTC. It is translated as CASSQDRGSEQFF.

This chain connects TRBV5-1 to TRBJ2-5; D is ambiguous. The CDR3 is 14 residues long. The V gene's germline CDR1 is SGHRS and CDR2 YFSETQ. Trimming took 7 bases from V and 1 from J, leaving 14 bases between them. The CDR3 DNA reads TGCGCCAGCCGGTCCTCTGGAAGCCAAGAGACCCAGTACTTC. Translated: CASRSSGSQETQYF.

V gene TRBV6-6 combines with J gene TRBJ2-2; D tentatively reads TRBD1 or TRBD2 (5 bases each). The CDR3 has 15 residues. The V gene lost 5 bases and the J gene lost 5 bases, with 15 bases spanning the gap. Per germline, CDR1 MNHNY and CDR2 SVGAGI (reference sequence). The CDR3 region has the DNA TGTGCCAGCAGTACTAGGGACGGAAAAACCGGGGAGCTGTTTTTT. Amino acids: CASSTRDGKTGELFF.

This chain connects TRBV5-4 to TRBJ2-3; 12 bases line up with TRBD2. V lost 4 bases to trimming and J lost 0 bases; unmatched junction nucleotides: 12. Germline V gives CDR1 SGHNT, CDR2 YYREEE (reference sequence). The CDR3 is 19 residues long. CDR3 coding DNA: TGTGCCAGCAGCCGGGGTGGTCTAGCGGGGGGGATAAGCACAGATACGCAGTATTTT. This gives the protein CASSRGGLAGGISTDTQYF.

The CDR3: CASSLPHGGYTF. CDR3 bases: TGTGCCAGCAGCTTACCCCATGGGGGCTACACCTTC. This chain joins TRBV11-2 and TRBJ1-2; D unclear. V lost 2 bases and J lost 8, with 9 bases in between. Germline V gene sequence: CDR1 SGHAT, CDR2 FQNNGV. The CDR3 contains 12 residues.

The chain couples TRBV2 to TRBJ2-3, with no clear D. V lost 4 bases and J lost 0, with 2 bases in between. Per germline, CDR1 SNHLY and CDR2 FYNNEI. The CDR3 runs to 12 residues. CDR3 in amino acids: CASSVSTDTQYF. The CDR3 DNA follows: TGTGCCAGCAGTGTTAGCACAGATACGCAGTATTTT.

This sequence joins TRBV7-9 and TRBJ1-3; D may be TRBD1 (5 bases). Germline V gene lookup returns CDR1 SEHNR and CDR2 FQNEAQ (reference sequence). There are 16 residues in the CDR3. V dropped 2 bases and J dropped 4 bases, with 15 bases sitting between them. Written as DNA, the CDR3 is TGTGCCAGCAGCTTAAGGCAGGGCTCCAGCGGAAACACCATATATTTT. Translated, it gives CASSLRQGSSGNTIYF. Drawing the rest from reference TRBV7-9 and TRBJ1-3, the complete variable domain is DTGVSQNPRHKITKRGQNVTFRCDPISEHNRLYWYRQTLGQGPEFLTYFQNEAQLEKSRLLSDRFSAERPKGSFSTLEIQRTEQGDSAMYLCASSLRQGSSGNTIYFGEGSWLTVV.

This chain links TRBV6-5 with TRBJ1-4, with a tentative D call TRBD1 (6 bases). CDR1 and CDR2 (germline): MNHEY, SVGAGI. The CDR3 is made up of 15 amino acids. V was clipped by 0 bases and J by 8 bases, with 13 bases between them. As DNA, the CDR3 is TGTGCCAGCAGTTACTCGAGCGGTAGGGGGGAAAAACTGTTTTTT. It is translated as CASSYSSGRGEKLFF.

The CDR3 loop is CASNLRLAGGADTQYF. CDR3 bases: TGTGCCAGCAACCTGAGGCTAGCGGGAGGGGCAGATACGCAGTATTTT. V usage is TRBV7-2 and J usage is TRBJ2-3; 12 nucleotides align to TRBD2. CDR1 and CDR2 from the germline V gene are SGHTA and FQGNSA. The junction had 9 bases not matched to a gene; V was cut back by 7 bases and J by 4 bases. The CDR3 spans 16 residues.

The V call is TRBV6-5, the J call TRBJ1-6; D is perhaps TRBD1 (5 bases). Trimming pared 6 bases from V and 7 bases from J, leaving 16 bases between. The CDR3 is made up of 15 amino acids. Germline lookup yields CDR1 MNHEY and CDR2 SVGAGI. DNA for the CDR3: TGTGCCAGCAGCCACCAGGGACTGAGAAATTCACCCCTCCACTTT. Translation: CASSHQGLRNSPLHF.

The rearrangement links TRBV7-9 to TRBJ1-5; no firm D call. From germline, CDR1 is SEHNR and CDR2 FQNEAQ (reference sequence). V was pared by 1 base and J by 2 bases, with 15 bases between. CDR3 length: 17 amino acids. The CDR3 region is CASSLGYGYTGNQPQHF. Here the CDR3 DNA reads TGTGCCAGCAGCTTAGGATACGGTTATACAGGCAATCAGCCCCAGCATTTT.

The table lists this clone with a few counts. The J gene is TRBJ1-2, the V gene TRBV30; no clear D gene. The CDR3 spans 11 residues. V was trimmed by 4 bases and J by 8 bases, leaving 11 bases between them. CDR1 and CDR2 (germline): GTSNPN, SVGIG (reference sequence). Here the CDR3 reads CAWILPGGYTF. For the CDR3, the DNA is TGTGCCTGGATCCTCCCTGGGGGCTACACCTTC.

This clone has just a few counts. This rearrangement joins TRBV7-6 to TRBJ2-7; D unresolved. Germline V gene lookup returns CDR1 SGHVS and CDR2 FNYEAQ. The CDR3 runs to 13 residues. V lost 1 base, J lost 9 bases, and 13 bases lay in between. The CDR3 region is CASSLGYRTVQYF. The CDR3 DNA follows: TGTGCCAGCAGCTTAGGGTATCGCACGGTGCAGTACTTC.

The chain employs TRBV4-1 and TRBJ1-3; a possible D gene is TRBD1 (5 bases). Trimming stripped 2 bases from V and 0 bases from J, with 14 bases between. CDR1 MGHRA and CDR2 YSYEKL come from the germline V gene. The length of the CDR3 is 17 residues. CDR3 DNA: TGCGCCAGCAGCCAACACTTCGGACAAATCTCTGGAAACACCATATATTTT. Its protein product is CASSQHFGQISGNTIYF.

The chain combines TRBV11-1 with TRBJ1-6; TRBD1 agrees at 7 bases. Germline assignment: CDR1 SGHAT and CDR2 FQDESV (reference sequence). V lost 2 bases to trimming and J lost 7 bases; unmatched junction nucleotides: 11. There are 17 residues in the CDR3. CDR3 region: CASSLLKGTANNSPLHF. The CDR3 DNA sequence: TGTGCCAGCAGCTTACTGAAAGGGACAGCGAACAATTCACCCCTCCACTTT.

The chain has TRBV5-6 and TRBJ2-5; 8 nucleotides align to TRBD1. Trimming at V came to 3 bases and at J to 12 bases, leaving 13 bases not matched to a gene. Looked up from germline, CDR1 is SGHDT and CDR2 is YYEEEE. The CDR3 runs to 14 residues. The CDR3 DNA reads TGTGCCAGCAGCTACCGGGACAGGTTACTTAGTGAGTACTTC. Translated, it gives CASSYRDRLLSEYF.

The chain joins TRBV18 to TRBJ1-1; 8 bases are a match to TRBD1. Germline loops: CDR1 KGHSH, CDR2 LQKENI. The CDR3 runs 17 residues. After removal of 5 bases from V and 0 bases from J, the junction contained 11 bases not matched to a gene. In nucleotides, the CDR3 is TGTGCCAGCTCATTCCCCGTGGACAGGGCCTTGAACACTGAAGCTTTCTTT. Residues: CASSFPVDRALNTEAFF.

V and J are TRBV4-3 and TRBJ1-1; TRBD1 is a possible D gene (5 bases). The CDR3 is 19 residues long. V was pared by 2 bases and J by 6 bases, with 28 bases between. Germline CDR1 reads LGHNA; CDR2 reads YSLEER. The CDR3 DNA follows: TGCGCCAGCAGCCAAATTACGCTGATGGCGGGACGGCGTATGGCTGAAGCTTTCTTT. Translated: CASSQITLMAGRRMAEAFF.

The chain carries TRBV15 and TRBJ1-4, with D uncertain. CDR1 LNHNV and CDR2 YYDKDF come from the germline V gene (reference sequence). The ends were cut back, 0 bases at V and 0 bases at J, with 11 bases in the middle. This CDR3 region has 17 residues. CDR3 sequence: CATSRDLGTATNEKLFF. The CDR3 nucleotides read TGTGCCACCAGCAGAGATCTAGGAACTGCAACTAATGAAAAACTGTTTTTT.